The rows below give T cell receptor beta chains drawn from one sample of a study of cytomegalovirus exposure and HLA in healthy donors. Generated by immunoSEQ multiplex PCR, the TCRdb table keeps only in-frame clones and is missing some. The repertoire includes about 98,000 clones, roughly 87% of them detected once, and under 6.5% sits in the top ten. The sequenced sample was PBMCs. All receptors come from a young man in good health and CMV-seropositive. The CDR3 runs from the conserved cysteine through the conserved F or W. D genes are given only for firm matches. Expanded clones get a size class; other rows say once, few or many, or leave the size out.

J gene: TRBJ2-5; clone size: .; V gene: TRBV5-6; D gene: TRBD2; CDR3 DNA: TGTGCCAGCAGTCCTAGCGGGGGGGCTGGAGAGACCCAGTACTTC; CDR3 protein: CASSPSGGAGETQYF
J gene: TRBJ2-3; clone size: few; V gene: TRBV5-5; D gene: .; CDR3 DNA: TGTGCCAGCAGCCCGGGGGATAGCACAGATACGCAGTATTTT; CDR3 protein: CASSPGDSTDTQYF
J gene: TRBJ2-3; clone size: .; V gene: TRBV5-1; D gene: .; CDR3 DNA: TGCGCCAGCAGCTACGCTAGCGGCACAGATACGCAGTATTTT; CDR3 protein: CASSYASGTDTQYF
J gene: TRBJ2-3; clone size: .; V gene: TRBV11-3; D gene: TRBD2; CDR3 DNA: TGTGCCAGCAGCCCGTGGAATGAGCGGGATGTCACAGATACGCAGTATTTT; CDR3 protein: CASSPWNERDVTDTQYF
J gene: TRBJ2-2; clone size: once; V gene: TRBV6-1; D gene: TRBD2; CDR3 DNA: TGTGCCAGCAGTGAACGAGCGGGGGGGGCCGGGGAGCTGTTTTTT; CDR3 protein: CASSERAGGAGELFF
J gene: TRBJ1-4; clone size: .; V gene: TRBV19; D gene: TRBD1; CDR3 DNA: TGTGCCAGTGAGGGACAGGGATTGCGGGGCTTTGGAAAACTGTTTTTT; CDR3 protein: CASEGQGLRGFGKLFF
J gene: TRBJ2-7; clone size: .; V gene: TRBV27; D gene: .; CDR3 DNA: TGTGCCAGCAGTGTGGACAGCGGAGTCTACGAGCAGTACTTC; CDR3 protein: CASSVDSGVYEQYF
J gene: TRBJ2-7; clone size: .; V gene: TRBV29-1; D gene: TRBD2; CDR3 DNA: TGCAGCGTTATGACTAGCGGGTCCTCCTACGAGCAGTACTTC; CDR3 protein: CSVMTSGSSYEQYF
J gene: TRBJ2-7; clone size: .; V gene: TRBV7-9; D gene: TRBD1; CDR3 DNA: TGTGCCAGCAGCTCCCGACAGGGGAACTACGAGCAGTACTTC; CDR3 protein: CASSSRQGNYEQYF
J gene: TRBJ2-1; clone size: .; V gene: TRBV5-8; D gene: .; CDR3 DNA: TGTGCCAGCAGCCTCGGCGTTGGGGCGTACAATGAGCAGTTCTTC; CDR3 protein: CASSLGVGAYNEQFF
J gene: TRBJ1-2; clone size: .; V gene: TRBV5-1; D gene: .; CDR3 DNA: TGCGCCAGCAGCCCCGGATCGGCAGGGACTAACTATGGCTACACCTTC; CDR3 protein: CASSPGSAGTNYGYTF
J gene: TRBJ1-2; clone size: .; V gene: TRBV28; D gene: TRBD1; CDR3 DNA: TGTGCCAGCAGTTCCCGTGGGACAGGGGGCGGGATTGGAGGCTACACCTTC; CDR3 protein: CASSSRGTGGGIGGYTF